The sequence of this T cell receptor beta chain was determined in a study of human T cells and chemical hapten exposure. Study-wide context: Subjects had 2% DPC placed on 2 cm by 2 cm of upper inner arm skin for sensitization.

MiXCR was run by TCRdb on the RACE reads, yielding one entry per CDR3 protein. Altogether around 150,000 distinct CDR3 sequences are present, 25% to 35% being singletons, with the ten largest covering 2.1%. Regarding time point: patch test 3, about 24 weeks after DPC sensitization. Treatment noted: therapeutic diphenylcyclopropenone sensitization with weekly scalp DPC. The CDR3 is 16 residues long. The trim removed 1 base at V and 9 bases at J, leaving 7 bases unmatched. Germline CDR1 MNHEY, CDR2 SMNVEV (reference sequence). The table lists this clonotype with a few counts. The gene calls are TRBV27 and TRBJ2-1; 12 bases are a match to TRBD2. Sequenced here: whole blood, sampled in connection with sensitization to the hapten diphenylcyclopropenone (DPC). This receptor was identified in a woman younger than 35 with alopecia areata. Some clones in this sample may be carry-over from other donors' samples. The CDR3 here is CASSLFFLAGGGEQFF. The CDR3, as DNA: TGTGCCAGCAGTTTATTTTTTCTAGCGGGAGGGGGTGAGCAGTTCTTC.